Listed below are T cell receptor beta chains from one sample, sequenced in a study of T cells after yellow fever vaccination. In TCRdb, the 5' RACE reads were re-called with MiXCR into one record per CDR3 protein. Of fewer than 350,000 distinct CDR3 sequences listed, 3.5% to 4.5% are singletons. Sequences were derived from PBMCs, sampled 15 days after the yellow fever booster vaccination. The receptor set was obtained from a man aged 18 to 29 who received the YFV17D yellow fever vaccine. The CDR3 runs from the conserved cysteine through the conserved F or W.

J | V | CDR3
TRBJ2-1 | TRBV7-9 | CASIRGFSYNEQFF
TRBJ2-5 | TRBV12-3/TRBV12-4 | CASSFGRPETQYF
TRBJ2-1 | TRBV7-2 | CASSSGPLKGNEQFF
TRBJ2-5 | TRBV3-1 | CASSQDSEIGTQYF
TRBJ2-2 | TRBV6-1 | CASKSPGAGGTGELFF
TRBJ1-3 | TRBV5-1 | CASSLDPLSSGNTIYF
TRBJ1-2 | TRBV7-9 | CASSFGDRGQSGYTF
TRBJ1-4 | TRBV7-8 | CASSLQTGTGTRELFF
TRBJ2-2 | TRBV4-3 | CASSRRDSQNTGELFF
TRBJ1-6 | TRBV7-2 | CASSPRTGDSPLHF
TRBJ1-1 | TRBV4-3 | CASRARGTSSYTEAFF
TRBJ2-5 | TRBV5-1 | CASRRAGTGGETQYF
TRBJ1-1 | TRBV7-6 | CASRGVSANTEAFF
TRBJ2-5 | TRBV29-1 | CSVEDSEETQYF
TRBJ1-4 | TRBV9 | CASSAHPDNEKLFF
TRBJ2-2 | TRBV10-3 | CAIRLGPNTGELFF
TRBJ2-1 | TRBV7-2 | CASSRASGGYNEQFF
TRBJ2-5 | TRBV28 | CASSPTSGAETQYF
TRBJ2-1 | TRBV11-2 | CASSYSGLAGVNEQFF
TRBJ1-6 | TRBV28 | CASSLPLSYNSPLHF
TRBJ2-1 | TRBV6-2/TRBV6-3 | CASTRPSTLYEQFF
TRBJ1-5 | TRBV6-6 | CASSYPDSNQPQHF
TRBJ1-5 | TRBV20-1 | CSARVIGNQPQHF
TRBJ1-4 | TRBV6-5 | CASSRDGPSGQRGTKLFF
TRBJ2-6 | TRBV6-4 | CASSDRVGANVLTF
TRBJ1-1 | TRBV4-1 | CASSRGRLTGSEAFF
TRBJ1-6 | TRBV20-1 | CSASHVGVSPDSPLHF
TRBJ2-5 | TRBV5-1 | CASSWRQPQETQYF
TRBJ2-3 | TRBV5-1 | CASSLLAVSSTDTQYF
TRBJ1-5 | TRBV19 | CASSINWANQPQHF
TRBJ2-5 | TRBV5-4 | CASSPRDQMGTQYF
TRBJ1-1 | TRBV5-1 | CASSLNGPPNTEAFF
TRBJ1-1 | TRBV9 | CASSVVWGNTEAFF
TRBJ2-6 | TRBV5-5 | CASSQPHGANVLTF
TRBJ2-5 | TRBV4-2 | CASSRRRGARWETQYF
TRBJ1-5 | TRBV20-1 | CSARAQSYSNQPQHF
TRBJ2-5 | TRBV15 | CATSRGGRGDETQYF